These 22 T cell receptor beta chains originate from one sample sequenced in a study of T cells in Graves' hyperthyroidism and ophthalmopathy. Using RNA transcripts as the source, TCR beta CDR3 regions were amplified. During a first-round RT-PCR of the TCR CDR3, the HTBI primer set was used. TCRdb reprocessed the multiplex PCR reads via MiXCR and lists one record per CDR3 protein. The sample lists 500,000 to 700,000 distinct CDR3 sequences, over 15% occurring once. Sequencing was carried out using blood. The source of these receptors is a young woman with Graves' hyperthyroidism.

The chain carries TRBV5-6 and TRBJ2-2; 11 bases are shared with TRBD1. CDR1 and CDR2 (germline): SGHDT, YYEEEE. After removal of 4 bases from V and 3 bases from J, the junction contained 8 bases not matched to a gene. This CDR3 is 17 amino acids long. This CDR3 reads CASSPGTGGDHTGELFF. CDR3 nucleotide sequence: TGTGCCAGCAGCCCCGGGACAGGGGGTGATCACACCGGGGAGCTGTTTTTT.

There are many counts of this clonotype. The chain combines TRBV20-1 with TRBJ2-3; D unclear. Trimming took off 0 bases at V and 3 bases at J, with 13 bases between the two ends. The V gene's germline CDR1 is DFQATT and CDR2 SNEGSKA (reference sequence). The CDR3 length is 15 residues. The CDR3 here is CSARDPGFDTDTQYF. The DNA for the CDR3 is TGCAGTGCTAGAGATCCCGGGTTCGATACAGATACGCAGTATTTT.

This clonotype was detected many times. The rearrangement uses TRBV3-1 and TRBJ2-1, with D unresolved. Germline V gene lookup returns CDR1 LGHDT and CDR2 YNNKEL (reference sequence). V dropped 0 bases and J dropped 1 base, with 13 bases sitting between them. The CDR3 is 17 residues long. In nucleotides, the CDR3 is TGTGCCAGCAGCCAAGATACCGCCCTCTCGTCCTACAATGAGCAGTTCTTC. Translation gives CASSQDTALSSYNEQFF.

This clonotype was found many times. Here the CDR3 reads CASSERGRSYGYTF. The CDR3 region has the DNA TGTGCCAGCAGTGAACGGGGCAGATCCTATGGCTACACCTTC. The chain joins TRBV6-1 to TRBJ1-2, with D perhaps matching TRBD1 (5 bases). The CDR3 runs to 14 residues. The V gene's germline CDR1 is MNHNS and CDR2 SASEGT. V was trimmed by 2 bases and J by 4 bases, leaving 11 bases between them.

This chain connects TRBV20-1 to TRBJ2-7, with TRBD1 identical over 7 bases. Germline trimming cut 4 bases from V and 0 bases from J; bases unmatched to any gene: 6. Looked up from germline, CDR1 is DFQATT and CDR2 is SNEGSKA (reference sequence). CDR3 size: 14 residues. CDR3 bases: TGCAGTGCTACCGAACAGGGGAACTCCTACGAGCAGTACTTC. Translated: CSATEQGNSYEQYF.

This clonotype was seen ten or more times. The J gene is TRBJ1-5, the V gene TRBV7-9, with D unresolved. This CDR3 comprises 17 residues. The germline gives CDR1 SEHNR, CDR2 FQNEAQ (reference sequence). The V end lost 0 bases, the J end lost 2 bases, and 14 bases lay between the germline ends. CDR3 region: CASSLAGPILGNQPQHF. The CDR3, as DNA: TGTGCCAGCAGCTTAGCCGGACCCATTCTAGGCAATCAGCCCCAGCATTTT.

The rearrangement joins TRBV5-6 to TRBJ2-5; D tentatively fits TRBD1 or TRBD2 (5 bases each). Trimming took 0 bases from V and 4 from J, leaving 10 bases between them. The CDR3 contains 14 residues. CDR1 is SGHDT and CDR2 is YYEEEE in the germline V gene. CDR3 nucleotide sequence: TGTGCCAGCAGCTTGGAGGGGACCCCAGAGACCCAGTACTTC. As protein: CASSLEGTPETQYF.

V gene TRBV20-1 combines with J gene TRBJ2-3; no reliable D call. The V end was cut by 0 bases, the J end by 3 bases, with 22 bases between. The V gene's germline CDR1 is DFQATT and CDR2 SNEGSKA (reference sequence). This CDR3 has 18 amino acids. CDR3 in amino acids: CSARDPDIGLWDTDTQYF. The CDR3 coding sequence is TGCAGTGCTAGAGATCCTGACATAGGTCTTTGGGATACAGATACGCAGTATTTT.

V gene TRBV27 combines with J gene TRBJ2-2, with D perhaps TRBD2 (5 bases). Deletions cut 5 bases from V and 5 bases from J, with 12 bases between. This CDR3 spans 14 amino acids. Germline V gene sequence: CDR1 MNHEY, CDR2 SMNVEV (reference sequence). In DNA, the CDR3 is TGTGCCAGCAGTCCATACCGGAGGACCGGGGAGCTGTTTTTT. Amino acids: CASSPYRRTGELFF.

V gene TRBV5-6 combines with J gene TRBJ1-4; TRBD1 might be the D (6 bases). Trimming took 1 base from V and 3 from J, leaving 16 bases between them. Germline V lookup: CDR1 SGHDT, CDR2 YYEEEE. This CDR3 is built from 17 residues. The CDR3 DNA sequence: TGTGCCAGCAGCTTGTCGTTTGGGGGCTCATCTAATGAAAAACTGTTTTTT. Translating gives CASSLSFGGSSNEKLFF.

V is TRBV7-9 and J is TRBJ2-2, with 7 bases matching TRBD1. The V gene end was trimmed by 6 bases and the J gene end by 6 bases; junction bases not matched to a gene: 7. Germline CDR1 SEHNR, CDR2 FQNEAQ (reference sequence). The CDR3 consists of 14 residues. The CDR3 nucleotides are TGTGCCAGCAGTCAGACCCAGGGGGCCGGGGAGCTGTTTTTT. As protein: CASSQTQGAGELFF.

This clonotype came up many times. The chain employs TRBV20-1 and TRBJ2-7; the match to TRBD2 covers 13 bases. CDR1 is DFQATT and CDR2 is SNEGSKA in the germline V gene (reference sequence). This CDR3 has 14 residues. The ends lost 5 bases at V and 6 bases at J; junction bases unmatched: 7. DNA for the CDR3: TGCAGTGCTTCCCAACTAGCGGGAGGGGGCGAGCAGTACTTC. As protein: CSASQLAGGGEQYF.

About this clonotype itself: Since a much larger clone is just one base distant, this may be a read error. This chain joins TRBV2 and TRBJ2-3, with 9 positions matching TRBD2. V shed 3 bases and J 2 bases; nucleotides not matched to a gene: 9. The length of the CDR3 is 17 residues. Germline assignment: CDR1 SNHLY and CDR2 FYNNEI. CDR3 bases: TGTGCCAGCAGTGAGTCTATAGCGGGGGCCCTCACAGATACGCAGTATTTT. Amino acids: CASSESIAGALTDTQYF.

This clonotype was seen a handful of times. V gene TRBV25-1 combines with J gene TRBJ2-7; D is perhaps TRBD1 (5 bases). Germline V gene lookup returns CDR1 MGHDK and CDR2 SYGVNS. The CDR3 is made up of 16 amino acids. V was pared by 1 base and J by 0 bases, with 13 bases between. The CDR3 nucleotides are TGTGCCAGCAGTGAATCAGGGCATCCAAGCTCCTACGAGCAGTACTTC. It yields the protein CASSESGHPSSYEQYF.

The chain links TRBV12-5 to TRBJ1-1; D remains unclear. This CDR3 is built from 13 residues. Germline CDR1 reads LGHNT; CDR2 reads FRNRAP. V shed 2 bases and J shed 0 bases, with 4 bases lying between them. CDR3 region: CASGLSLNTEAFF. The DNA of the CDR3 is TGTGCTAGTGGTTTGTCACTGAACACTGAAGCTTTCTTT.

This chain links TRBV29-1 with TRBJ2-3, with D possibly TRBD2 on 6 matching bases. This CDR3 region has 17 residues. The germline V and J ends were trimmed by 0 bases and 2 bases, with 18 bases remaining between them. In germline, CDR1 is SQVTM, CDR2 ANQGSEA. CDR3 DNA sequence: TGCAGCGTTGAAGATCCCCCTAGCTGGGGGGACACAGATACGCAGTATTTT. As protein: CSVEDPPSWGDTDTQYF.

The V call is TRBV28, the J call TRBJ2-2, with D perhaps TRBD2 (5 bases). Germline CDR1 reads MDHEN; CDR2 reads SYDVKM. With 1 base removed from V and 8 bases from J, the gap between germline ends came to 8 bases. The CDR3 has 13 amino acids. CDR3 nucleotide sequence: TGTGCCAGCAGTTTATCCTGGACTGGGGAGCTGTTTTTT. This sequence encodes CASSLSWTGELFF.

In this sample, this clonotype turned up a few times. The V and J genes are TRBV5-6 and TRBJ2-5; 12 nucleotides match TRBD2. CDR3 length: 16 residues. J lost 4 bases, V lost 4 bases, and 8 bases had no gene match. Germline lookup yields CDR1 SGHDT and CDR2 YYEEEE. For the CDR3, the DNA is TGTGCCAGCAGCGATACACCGGGACTAGCGGGAGAGACCCAGTACTTC. Its translation is CASSDTPGLAGETQYF.

This clonotype was counted only a few times. This chain links TRBV4-1 with TRBJ2-7; TRBD2 agrees at 9 bases. Germline assignment: CDR1 MGHRA and CDR2 YSYEKL. The CDR3 covers 19 residues. The V and J ends lost 1 base and 3 bases, in that order; junction bases with no gene match: 16. The CDR3: CASSQGFGGGAGFLYEQYF. In DNA, the CDR3 is TGCGCCAGCAGCCAAGGCTTCGGCGGGGGGGCCGGATTTCTCTACGAGCAGTACTTC.

The V gene is TRBV7-2, the J gene TRBJ1-3, with TRBD1 matching 7 bases. The CDR3 runs 16 residues. The J segment lost 1 base and the V segment lost 0 bases, leaving 3 bases of the junction unmatched. Germline CDR1 is SGHTA and CDR2 is FQGNSA. The CDR3, as DNA: TGTGCCAGCAGCTTAGCGAGGGGGCAATCTGGAAACACCATATATTTT. Its protein is CASSLARGQSGNTIYF.

V and J are TRBV7-2 and TRBJ2-5; D remains unclear. With 6 bases removed from V and 5 bases from J, the gap between germline ends came to 13 bases. Per the germline V gene, CDR1 is SGHTA and CDR2 is FQGNSA. CDR3 length equals 13 residues. For the CDR3, the DNA is TGTGCCAGCAGTTACCCGGTTAGCGAGACCCAGTACTTC. This translates into CASSYPVSETQYF.

The chain joins TRBV11-2 to TRBJ1-2; 12 positions match TRBD1. This CDR3 is 15 amino acids long. The germline V gene encodes CDR1 SGHAT and CDR2 FQNNGV. Trimming removed 3 bases from V and 8 bases from J; junction bases left unmatched: 7. The chain's CDR3 is CASSFGTGGGKGYTF. DNA of the CDR3: TGTGCCAGCAGCTTCGGGACAGGGGGCGGCAAGGGCTACACCTTC.